These 10 T cell receptor beta chains came from one sample sequenced in a study of T cell responses to AZD1222 COVID-19 vaccine. TCRdb's copy holds only in-frame clones and misses some; the assay was immunoSEQ multiplex PCR. Seen here are 95,000 to 150,000 clones, just over 90% observed once, and the top ten hold 5%. Specimen: peripheral blood, collected 28 days after the second AZD1222 dose. These receptors were collected from an adult who received the AZD1222 COVID-19 vaccine.

The V and J genes are TRBV18 and TRBJ1-1; no clear D gene. This CDR3 spans 13 amino acids. V was pared by 8 bases and J by 5 bases, with 15 bases between. From germline, CDR1 is KGHSH and CDR2 LQKENI. The CDR3 region is CASTRGVGTEAFF. The CDR3 coding sequence is TGTGCCAGCACCCGAGGAGTGGGGACTGAAGCTTTCTTT.

V and J are TRBV6-5 and TRBJ1-2; the match to TRBD1 covers 10 bases. This CDR3 has 14 residues. The V and J ends lost 6 bases and 3 bases, in that order; junction bases with no gene match: 4. Germline V lookup: CDR1 MNHEY, CDR2 SVGAGI. The CDR3 DNA reads as TGTGCCAGCAGCCCGGGACAGGGGCACTATGGCTACACCTTC. It yields the protein CASSPGQGHYGYTF.

Only one count was recorded for this clone. The CDR3 nucleotides are TGTGCCAGCAGCCTACGACAGGGGTCCTACAATGAGCAGTTCTTC. It translates to CASSLRQGSYNEQFF. The genes are TRBV7-6 and TRBJ2-1; 8 positions agree with TRBD1. V shed 5 bases, J shed 1 base, and the junction held 4 bases outside the gene matches. CDR1 is SGHVS and CDR2 is FNYEAQ in the germline V gene. The CDR3 loop spans 15 amino acids.

The V gene is TRBV6-5, the J gene TRBJ1-1; D might be TRBD1 (5 bases). Trimming pared 3 bases from V and 1 base from J, leaving 15 bases between. CDR1 is MNHEY, CDR2 SVGAGI, per germline. CDR3 length: 16 amino acids. CDR3 in DNA: TGTGCCAGCAGTTATGGGGGTTTTAGGTCGAACACTGAAGCTTTCTTT. This encodes CASSYGGFRSNTEAFF.

The gene calls are TRBV7-8 and TRBJ2-2, with TRBD1 as a possible D gene (6 bases). V lost 0 bases and J lost 6, with 14 bases in between. Germline loops: CDR1 SGHVS, CDR2 FQNEAQ. The CDR3 sequence is 16 residues long. CDR3 coding DNA: TGTGCCAGCAGCTTAGCCCCGGCAGGGGTGTCCGGGGAGCTGTTTTTT. As protein: CASSLAPAGVSGELFF.

The genes are TRBV4-1 and TRBJ2-3; 9 positions match TRBD2. Trimming removed 0 bases from V and 9 bases from J; junction bases left unmatched: 1. This CDR3 comprises 13 residues. Looked up from germline, CDR1 is MGHRA and CDR2 is YSYEKL. The CDR3 sequence is CASSQDSGSTQYF. In DNA form, the CDR3 reads TGCGCCAGCAGCCAAGATAGCGGGAGCACGCAGTATTTT.

The chain employs TRBV12-5 and TRBJ1-2; 9 bases agree with TRBD1. V lost 6 bases, J lost 4 bases, and 3 bases stayed unmatched. Looked up from germline, CDR1 is LGHNT and CDR2 is FRNRAP. This CDR3 has 13 amino acids. The CDR3: CASGPTGGYGYTF. The CDR3 nucleotides read TGTGCTAGTGGCCCGACAGGGGGCTATGGCTACACCTTC.

This chain connects TRBV6-6 to TRBJ1-5; D not resolved. V gave up 5 bases and J gave up 5 bases, with 22 bases separating them. CDR1 is MNHNY, CDR2 SVGAGI, per germline (reference sequence). The CDR3 contains 17 residues. The CDR3 here is CASSPRYSRQPDQPQHF. In DNA, the CDR3 is TGTGCCAGCAGTCCCCGTTACAGTCGCCAGCCTGATCAGCCCCAGCATTTT.

The chain joins TRBV6-5 to TRBJ2-7; no clear D gene. Germline V gene lookup returns CDR1 MNHEY and CDR2 SVGAGI. V lost 0 bases and J 4 bases, leaving 10 bases between the germline ends. The CDR3 contains 14 residues. The CDR3 loop is CASSYSNSQYEQYF. Here the CDR3 DNA reads TGTGCCAGCAGTTACTCGAATTCCCAGTACGAGCAGTACTTC.

This clone showed up just a few times. The gene calls are TRBV29-1 and TRBJ1-1; 7 bases match TRBD1. The CDR3 has 19 amino acids. Trimming at V came to 0 bases and at J to 2 bases, leaving 18 bases not matched to a gene. Germline V gene data show CDR1 as SQVTM and CDR2 as ANQGSEA. CDR3 region: CSVEDWGPNRGASNTEAFF. The CDR3 bases are TGCAGCGTTGAAGACTGGGGGCCCAACAGGGGCGCGAGTAACACTGAAGCTTTCTTT.